The 5 T cell receptor beta chains in this list originate from one sample, sequenced in a study of blood T cell repertoires in COVID-19. Profiling relied on immunoSEQ multiplex PCR, and the TCRdb table lists in-frame clones only, not all of them. The sample lists around 300,000 clones; 85% to 90% were seen once. The sample was PBMCs or T cells enriched from blood (not recorded which). The receptor set was obtained from a woman aged 18-35 years who had recovered from COVID-19.

The J gene is TRBJ2-1, the V gene TRBV5-6, with a possible D match to TRBD2 (7 bases). The CDR3 covers 15 residues. CDR1 is SGHDT, CDR2 YYEEEE, per germline. Trimming took off 3 bases at V and 3 bases at J, with 13 bases between the two ends. CDR3 protein: CASSWGGEFYNEQFF. The CDR3 DNA sequence: TGTGCCAGCAGCTGGGGGGGCGAATTCTACAATGAGCAGTTCTTC.

V and J are TRBV4-2 and TRBJ2-5; D perhaps matches TRBD1 (6 bases). The CDR3 length is 16 residues. The V gene lost 0 bases and the J gene lost 5 bases, with 16 bases spanning the gap. Germline V gene lookup returns CDR1 LGHNA and CDR2 YNFKEQ. Here the CDR3 reads CASSQEPRGTRETQYF. In DNA, the CDR3 is TGTGCCAGCAGCCAAGAACCCAGGGGTACACGGGAGACCCAGTACTTC.

V gene TRBV4-1 combines with J gene TRBJ2-7; D is perhaps TRBD1 (8 bases). The CDR3 has 13 amino acids. Germline CDR1 and CDR2: MGHRA and YSYEKL. The V end was cut by 3 bases, the J end by 6 bases, with 12 bases between. This chain's CDR3 is CASSQYRGGEQYF. CDR3 in DNA: TGCGCCAGCAGCCAGTACAGGGGGGGCGAGCAGTACTTC.

V is TRBV18 and J is TRBJ1-1; D ambiguous. The CDR3 totals 15 residues. V gave up 3 bases and J gave up 0 bases, with 11 bases separating them. Germline V CDR1 and CDR2: KGHSH, LQKENI. CDR3 sequence (DNA): TGTGCCAGCTCACCGTCGGCGGGCGTGAACACTGAAGCTTTCTTT. Translation gives CASSPSAGVNTEAFF.

V gene TRBV5-1 combines with J gene TRBJ1-2; TRBD1 is a possible D gene (5 bases). Germline V lookup: CDR1 SGHRS, CDR2 YFSETQ. The CDR3 contains 15 residues. Trimming stripped 0 bases from V and 1 base from J, with 10 bases between. The CDR3 DNA sequence: TGCGCCAGCAGCTTGGATCCAGGGATTAACTATGGCTACACCTTC. Translation: CASSLDPGINYGYTF.